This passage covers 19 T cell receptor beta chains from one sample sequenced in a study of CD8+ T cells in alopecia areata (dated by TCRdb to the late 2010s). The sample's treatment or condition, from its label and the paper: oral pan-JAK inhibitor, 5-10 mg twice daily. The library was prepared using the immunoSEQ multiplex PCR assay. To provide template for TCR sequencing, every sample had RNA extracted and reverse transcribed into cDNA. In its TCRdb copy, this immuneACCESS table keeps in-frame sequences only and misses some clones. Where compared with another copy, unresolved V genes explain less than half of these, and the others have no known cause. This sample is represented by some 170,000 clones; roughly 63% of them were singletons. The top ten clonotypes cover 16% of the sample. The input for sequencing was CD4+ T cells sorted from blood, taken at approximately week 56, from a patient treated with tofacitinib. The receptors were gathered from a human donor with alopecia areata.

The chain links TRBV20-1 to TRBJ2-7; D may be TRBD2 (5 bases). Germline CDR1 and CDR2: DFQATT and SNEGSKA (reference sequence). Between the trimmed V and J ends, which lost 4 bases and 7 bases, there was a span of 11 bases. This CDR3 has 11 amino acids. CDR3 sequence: CSAKRTGEQYF. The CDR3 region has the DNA TGCAGTGCTAAAAGGACGGGGGAGCAGTACTTC.

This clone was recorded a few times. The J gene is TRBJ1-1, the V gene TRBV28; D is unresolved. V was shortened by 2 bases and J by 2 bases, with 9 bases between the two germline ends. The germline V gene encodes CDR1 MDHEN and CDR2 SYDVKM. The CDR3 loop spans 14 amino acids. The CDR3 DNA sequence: TGTGCCAGCAGTTTACCGGCCAGCAACACTGAAGCTTTCTTT. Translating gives CASSLPASNTEAFF.

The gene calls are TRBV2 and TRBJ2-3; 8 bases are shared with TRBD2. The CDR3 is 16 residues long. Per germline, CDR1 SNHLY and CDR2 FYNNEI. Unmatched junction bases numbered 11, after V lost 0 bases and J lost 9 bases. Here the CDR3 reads CASSEALAGDLGTQYF. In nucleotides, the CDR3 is TGTGCCAGCAGTGAAGCCCTAGCGGGTGACCTTGGGACGCAGTATTTT.

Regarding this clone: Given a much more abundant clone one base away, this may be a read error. The CDR3 DNA is TGTGCCAGCAGCTTAGGGCCCACCTATGGCTACACCTTC. It is translated as CASSLGPTYGYTF. The rearrangement links TRBV11-3 to TRBJ1-2, with D unclear. Trimming shortened V by 1 base and J by 4 bases, and 7 bases separated the two germline ends. Germline-derived CDR1 and CDR2 are SGHNT and YENEEA. This CDR3 contains 13 residues.

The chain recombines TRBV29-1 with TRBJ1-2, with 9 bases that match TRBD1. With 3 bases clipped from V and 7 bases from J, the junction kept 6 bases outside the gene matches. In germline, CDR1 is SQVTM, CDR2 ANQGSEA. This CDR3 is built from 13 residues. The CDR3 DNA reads TGCAGCGTTGAGGGTACAGGGGGCGGTGGCTACACCTTC. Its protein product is CSVEGTGGGGYTF.

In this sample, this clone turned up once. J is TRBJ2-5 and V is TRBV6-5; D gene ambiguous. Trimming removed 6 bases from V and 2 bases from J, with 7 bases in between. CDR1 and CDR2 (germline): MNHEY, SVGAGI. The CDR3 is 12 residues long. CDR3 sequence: CASSNPQETQYF. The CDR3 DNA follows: TGTGCCAGCAGCAACCCTCAAGAGACCCAGTACTTC.

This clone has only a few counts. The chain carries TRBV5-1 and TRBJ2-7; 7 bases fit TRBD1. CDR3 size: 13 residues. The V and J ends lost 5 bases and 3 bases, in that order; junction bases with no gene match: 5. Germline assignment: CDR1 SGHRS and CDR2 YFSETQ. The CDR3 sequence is CASSRDRVYEQYF. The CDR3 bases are TGCGCCAGCAGTCGGGACAGAGTCTACGAGCAGTACTTC.

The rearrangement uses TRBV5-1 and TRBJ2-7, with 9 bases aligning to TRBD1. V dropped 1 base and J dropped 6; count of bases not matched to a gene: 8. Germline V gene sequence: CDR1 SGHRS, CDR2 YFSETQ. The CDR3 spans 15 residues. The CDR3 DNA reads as TGCGCCAGCAGCTTGCGAACAGGGGGCGGGACCGAGCAGTACTTC. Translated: CASSLRTGGGTEQYF.

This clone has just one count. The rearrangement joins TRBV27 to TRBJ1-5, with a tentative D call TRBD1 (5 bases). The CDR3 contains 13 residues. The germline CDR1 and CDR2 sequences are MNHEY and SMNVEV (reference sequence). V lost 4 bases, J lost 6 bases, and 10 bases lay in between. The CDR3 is CASSSGWGQPQHF. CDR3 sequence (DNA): TGTGCCAGCAGTTCAGGGTGGGGTCAGCCCCAGCATTTT.

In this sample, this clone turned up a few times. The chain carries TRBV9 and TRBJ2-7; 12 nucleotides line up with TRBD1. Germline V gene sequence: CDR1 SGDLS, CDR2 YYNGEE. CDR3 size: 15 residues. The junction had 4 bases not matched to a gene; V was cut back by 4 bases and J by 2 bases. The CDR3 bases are TGTGCCAGCAGCAAGGGACAGGGGGCAACCTACGAGCAGTACTTC. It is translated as CASSKGQGATYEQYF.

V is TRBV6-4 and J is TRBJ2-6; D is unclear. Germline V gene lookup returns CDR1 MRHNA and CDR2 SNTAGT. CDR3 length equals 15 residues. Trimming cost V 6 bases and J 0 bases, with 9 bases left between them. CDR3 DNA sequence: TGTGCCAGCAGGCCCAGCTTCTCTGGGGCCAACGTCCTGACTTTC. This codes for CASRPSFSGANVLTF.

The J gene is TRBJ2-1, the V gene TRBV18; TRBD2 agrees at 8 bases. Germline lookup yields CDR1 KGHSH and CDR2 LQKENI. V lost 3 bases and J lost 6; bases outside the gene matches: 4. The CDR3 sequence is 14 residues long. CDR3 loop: CASSPGLVSNEQFF. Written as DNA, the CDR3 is TGTGCCAGCTCACCGGGACTAGTATCCAATGAGCAGTTCTTC.

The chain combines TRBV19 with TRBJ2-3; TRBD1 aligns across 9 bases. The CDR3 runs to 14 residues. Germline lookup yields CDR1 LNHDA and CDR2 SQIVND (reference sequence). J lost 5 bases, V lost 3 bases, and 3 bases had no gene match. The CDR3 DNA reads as TGTGCCAGTAGTATCTTGACAGGGGGAGATACGCAGTATTTT. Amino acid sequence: CASSILTGGDTQYF.

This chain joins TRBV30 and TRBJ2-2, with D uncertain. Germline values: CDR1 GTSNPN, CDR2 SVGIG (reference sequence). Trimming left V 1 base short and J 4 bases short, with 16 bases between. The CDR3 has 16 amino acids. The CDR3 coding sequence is TGTGCCTGGAGTGACATCCCAGCCTTGGGCACCGGGGAGCTGTTTTTT. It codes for CAWSDIPALGTGELFF.

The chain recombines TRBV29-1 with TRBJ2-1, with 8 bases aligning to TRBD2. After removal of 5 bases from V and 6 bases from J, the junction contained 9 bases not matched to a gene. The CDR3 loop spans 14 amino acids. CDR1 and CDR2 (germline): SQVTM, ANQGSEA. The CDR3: CSVRAGLVPNEQFF. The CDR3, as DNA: TGCAGCGTTCGGGCGGGACTAGTACCCAATGAGCAGTTCTTC.

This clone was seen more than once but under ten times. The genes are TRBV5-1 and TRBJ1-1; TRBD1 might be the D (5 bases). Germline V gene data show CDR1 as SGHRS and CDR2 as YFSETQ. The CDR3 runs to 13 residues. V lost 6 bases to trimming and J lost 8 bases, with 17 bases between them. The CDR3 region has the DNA TGCGCCAGCAACTTTGGATGGGGGTCCGAAGCTTTCTTT. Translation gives CASNFGWGSEAFF.

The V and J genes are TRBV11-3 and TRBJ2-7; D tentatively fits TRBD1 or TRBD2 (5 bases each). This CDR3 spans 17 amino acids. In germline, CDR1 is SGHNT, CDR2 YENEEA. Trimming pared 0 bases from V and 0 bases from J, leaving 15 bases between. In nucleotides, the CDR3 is TGTGCCAGCAGCTTAGATTCCGCCGGGGCCAGCTCCTACGAGCAGTACTTC. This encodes CASSLDSAGASSYEQYF.

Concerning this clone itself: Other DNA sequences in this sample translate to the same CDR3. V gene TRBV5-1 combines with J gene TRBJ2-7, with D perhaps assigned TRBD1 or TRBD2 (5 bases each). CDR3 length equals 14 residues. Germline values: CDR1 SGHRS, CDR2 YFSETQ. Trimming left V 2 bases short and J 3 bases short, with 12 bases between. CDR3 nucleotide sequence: TGCGCCAGCAGCTTAGAACCGGGACGCTACGAGCAGTACTTC. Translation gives CASSLEPGRYEQYF.

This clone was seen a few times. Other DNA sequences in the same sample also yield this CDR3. The CDR3 spells CASSFGRQETQYF. CDR3 DNA: TGCGCCAGCAGCTTCGGACGGCAAGAGACCCAGTACTTC. The V gene is TRBV5-1, the J gene TRBJ2-5, with no clear D. Deletions cut 2 bases from V and 2 bases from J, with 7 bases between. This CDR3 region has 13 residues. Germline V gene sequence: CDR1 SGHRS, CDR2 YFSETQ.